These 5 T cell receptor beta chains share one sample of origin, sequenced in a study of Ad26.COV2.S vaccination and SARS-CoV-2 variants. Clones were sequenced by immunoSEQ multiplex PCR, and TCRdb holds only the in-frame ones, with some missing. The sample yields roughly 400,000 clones, about 92% seen once. Treatment indicated: about 20 received Ad26.COV2.S at low or high dose, single or two shots; about 5 received placebo; per-sample allocation not given. Following the first vaccine or placebo injection, samples were taken on day 63. The sample consisted of peripheral blood, taken in a trial of Ad26.COV2.S vaccine versus placebo. Source of these receptors: a person aged 18 to 59 who received the Ad26.COV2.S COVID-19 vaccine or a placebo.

This chain links TRBV15 with TRBJ2-5; D perhaps matches TRBD2 (6 bases). Deletions cut 1 base from V and 5 bases from J, with 11 bases between. The CDR3 runs 14 residues. Germline-derived CDR1 and CDR2 are LNHNV and YYDKDF (reference sequence). The CDR3 bases are TGTGCCACCAGCAGAGCCGGGAGTCAGGAGACCCAGTACTTC. Translating it yields CATSRAGSQETQYF.

The rearrangement joins TRBV27 to TRBJ2-3; D is unresolved. CDR3 length equals 13 residues. CDR1 is MNHEY and CDR2 is SMNVEV in the germline V gene (reference sequence). The germline V and J ends were trimmed by 1 base and 6 bases, with 8 bases remaining between them. CDR3 residues: CASSLFISDTQYF. CDR3 DNA: TGTGCCAGCAGTTTATTTATCAGTGATACGCAGTATTTT.

The chain is built from TRBV2 and TRBJ1-4; 7 bases are shared with TRBD1. The length of the CDR3 is 14 residues. The ends lost 8 bases at V and 4 bases at J; junction bases unmatched: 7. CDR1 and CDR2 (germline): SNHLY, FYNNEI. The DNA of the CDR3 is TGTGCCAGCGCCGACGGACAGGTTAATGAAAAACTGTTTTTT. This codes for CASADGQVNEKLFF.

The J gene is TRBJ2-3, the V gene TRBV14; D ambiguous. The CDR3 has 13 residues. Germline V gene lookup returns CDR1 SGHDN and CDR2 FVKESK. V lost 4 bases and J 8 bases, leaving 13 bases between the germline ends. CDR3 sequence reads: CASSLLNPATQYF. The CDR3 nucleotides are TGTGCCAGCAGCCTCCTAAACCCCGCTACGCAGTATTTT. The variable domain in full, with the rest retrieved from reference TRBV14 and TRBJ2-3, is EAGVTQFPSHSVIEKGQTVTLRCDPISGHDNLYWYRRVMGKEIKFLLHFVKESKQDESGMPNNRFLAERTGGTYSTLKVQPAELEDSGVYFCASSLLNPATQYFGPGTRLTVL.

This clone is a singleton in its sample. The chain combines TRBV19 with TRBJ2-1; D not resolved. Germline V gives CDR1 LNHDA, CDR2 SQIVND (reference sequence). Trimming pared 6 bases from V and 8 bases from J, leaving 23 bases between. The length of the CDR3 is 16 residues. Here the CDR3 DNA reads TGTGCCAGTAGGACCCGCGTCAGAAGAGGTCAGGATGAGCAGTTCTTC. This sequence encodes CASRTRVRRGQDEQFF.